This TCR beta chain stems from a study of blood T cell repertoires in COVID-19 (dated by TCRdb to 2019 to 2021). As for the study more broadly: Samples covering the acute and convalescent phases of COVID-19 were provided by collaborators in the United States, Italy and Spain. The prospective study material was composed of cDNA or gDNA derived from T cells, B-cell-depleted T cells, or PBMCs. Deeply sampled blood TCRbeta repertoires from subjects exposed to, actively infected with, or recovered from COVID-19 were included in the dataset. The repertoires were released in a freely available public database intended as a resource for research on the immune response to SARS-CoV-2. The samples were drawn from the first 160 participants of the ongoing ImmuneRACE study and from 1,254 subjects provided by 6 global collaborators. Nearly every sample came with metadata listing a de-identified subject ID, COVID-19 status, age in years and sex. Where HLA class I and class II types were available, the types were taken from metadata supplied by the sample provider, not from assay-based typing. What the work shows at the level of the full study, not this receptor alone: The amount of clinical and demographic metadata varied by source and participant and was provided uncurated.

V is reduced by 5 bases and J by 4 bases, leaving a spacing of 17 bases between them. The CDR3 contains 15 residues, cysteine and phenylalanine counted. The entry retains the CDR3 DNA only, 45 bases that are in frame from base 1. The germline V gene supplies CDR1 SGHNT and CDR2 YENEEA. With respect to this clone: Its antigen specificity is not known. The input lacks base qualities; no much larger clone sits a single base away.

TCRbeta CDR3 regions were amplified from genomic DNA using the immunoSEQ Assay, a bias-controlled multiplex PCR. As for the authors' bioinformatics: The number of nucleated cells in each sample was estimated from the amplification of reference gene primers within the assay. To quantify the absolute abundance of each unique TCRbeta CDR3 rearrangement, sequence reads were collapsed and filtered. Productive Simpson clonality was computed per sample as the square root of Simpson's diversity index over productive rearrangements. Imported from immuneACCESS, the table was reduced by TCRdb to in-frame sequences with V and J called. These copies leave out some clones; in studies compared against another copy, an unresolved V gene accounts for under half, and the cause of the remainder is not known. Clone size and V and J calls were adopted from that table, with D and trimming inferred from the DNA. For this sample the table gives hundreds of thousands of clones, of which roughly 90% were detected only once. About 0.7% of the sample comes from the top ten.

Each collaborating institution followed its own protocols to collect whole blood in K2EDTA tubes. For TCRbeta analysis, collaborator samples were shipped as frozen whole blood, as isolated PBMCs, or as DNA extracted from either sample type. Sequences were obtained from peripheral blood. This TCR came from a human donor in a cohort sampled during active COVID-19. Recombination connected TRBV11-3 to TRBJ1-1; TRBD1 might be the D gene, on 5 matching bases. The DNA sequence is TGTGCCAGCAGCCGTTACCCAGGAGGGGCCACTGAAGCTTTCTTT. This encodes CASSRYPGGATEAFF.